What follows are 18 T cell receptor beta chains derived from one specimen sequenced in a study of cytomegalovirus exposure and HLA in healthy donors. The PCR was carried out with 60 Vbeta primers and 13 Jbeta primers. Using immunoSEQ multiplex PCR, the repertoire was profiled, and TCRdb retains in-frame clones only, with some absent. The repertoire holds 120,000 to 150,000 clones, with around 82% as singletons. The material sequenced was PBMCs. The receptors here all came from a man in his late teens or twenties in good health and CMV-seropositive.

This chain uses TRBV15 with TRBJ1-2, with 7 nucleotides matching TRBD1. Germline values: CDR1 LNHNV, CDR2 YYDKDF (reference sequence). V was clipped by 5 bases and J by 4 bases; unmatched bases: 4. The CDR3 is 13 amino acids. The CDR3 bases are TGTGCCACCAGCGGCCGACAGGGCTATGGCTACACCTTC. Amino acids: CATSGRQGYGYTF.

The rearrangement uses TRBV5-1 and TRBJ2-7; D remains ambiguous. Germline V gene data show CDR1 as SGHRS and CDR2 as YFSETQ. V dropped 0 bases and J dropped 2 bases, with 9 bases sitting between them. CDR3 length equals 14 residues. The CDR3 region is CASSLDYLPYEQYF. For the CDR3, the DNA is TGCGCCAGCAGCTTGGACTACCTCCCCTACGAGCAGTACTTC. Looking up the rest from reference TRBV5-1 and TRBJ2-7 gives the full variable domain: KAGVTQTPRYLIKTRGQQVTLSCSPISGHRSVSWYQQTPGQGLQFLFEYFSETQRNKGNFPGRFSGRQFSNSRSEMNVSTLELGDSALYLCASSLDYLPYEQYFGPGTRLTVT.

The CDR3 sequence is CASSERLRKETQYF. Here the CDR3 DNA reads TGTGCCAGCAGTGAAAGACTTCGAAAAGAGACCCAGTACTTC. The rearrangement links TRBV2 to TRBJ2-5, with no clear D. The CDR3 totals 14 residues. V lost 2 bases, J lost 3 bases, and 10 bases lay in between. Germline V lookup: CDR1 SNHLY, CDR2 FYNNEI.

The J gene is TRBJ2-1, the V gene TRBV6-5, with 8 nucleotides matching TRBD2. CDR3 length equals 14 residues. CDR1 MNHEY and CDR2 SVGAGI come from the germline V gene. V was clipped by 6 bases and J by 6 bases; unmatched bases: 7. CDR3 loop: CASSRGAGGNEQFF. The CDR3 nucleotides are TGTGCCAGCAGCCGGGGGGCGGGAGGCAATGAGCAGTTCTTC.

The CDR3 here is CASSAGFYEQYF. The DNA for the CDR3 is TGTGCCAGCAGTGCAGGGTTCTACGAGCAGTACTTC. The gene calls are TRBV2 and TRBJ2-7, with D perhaps TRBD1 (5 bases). Trimming removed 4 bases at V and 3 bases at J, with 7 bases between. Looked up from germline, CDR1 is SNHLY and CDR2 is FYNNEI. The CDR3 consists of 12 residues.

The genes are TRBV6-5 and TRBJ2-6; D is unresolved. CDR1 MNHEY and CDR2 SVGAGI come from the germline V gene. The CDR3 has 14 amino acids. V dropped 7 bases and J dropped 4 bases, with 11 bases sitting between them. The CDR3 DNA follows: TGTGCCAGCAAACTACTGCCCGGGGCCAACGTCCTGACTTTC. This sequence encodes CASKLLPGANVLTF.

V is TRBV11-3 and J is TRBJ2-7, with 8 bases that match TRBD2. The J segment lost 0 bases and the V segment lost 1 base, leaving 8 bases of the junction unmatched. This CDR3 region has 17 residues. CDR1 and CDR2 from the germline V gene are SGHNT and YENEEA. For the CDR3, the DNA is TGTGCCAGCAGCTTAGGCCCCAGCGGGAGTCGCTCCTACGAGCAGTACTTC. Its protein is CASSLGPSGSRSYEQYF.

The chain joins TRBV5-1 to TRBJ2-2; TRBD1 matches 8 bases. The V segment lost 7 bases and the J segment 1 base; nucleotides outside the gene matches: 3. This CDR3 is built from 14 residues. Per the germline V gene, CDR1 is SGHRS and CDR2 is YFSETQ. CDR3 residues: CASGRGQNTGELFF. The CDR3 DNA is TGCGCCAGCGGCAGGGGGCAGAACACCGGGGAGCTGTTTTTT.

This sequence joins TRBV6-5 and TRBJ2-1; D possibly corresponds to TRBD1 (5 bases). Trimming pared 2 bases from V and 7 bases from J, leaving 15 bases between. CDR3 length equals 15 residues. Germline V gene lookup returns CDR1 MNHEY and CDR2 SVGAGI. In nucleotides, the CDR3 is TGTGCCAGCAGTTACGGGAAGGGGTGGGGTAATGAGCAGTTCTTC. Protein: CASSYGKGWGNEQFF.

The V gene is TRBV4-1, the J gene TRBJ1-2; 10 nucleotides match TRBD1. Germline V gene sequence: CDR1 MGHRA, CDR2 YSYEKL. The CDR3 is 14 amino acids. V trimming: 4 bases; J trimming: 8 bases; junction bases outside the gene matches: 7. The CDR3 coding sequence is TGCGCCAGCAGCCTCGGGACAGGGGTGCGGGGCTACACCTTC. The encoded protein is CASSLGTGVRGYTF.

The chain carries TRBV7-8 and TRBJ1-4; D is ambiguous. Germline CDR1 reads SGHVS; CDR2 reads FQNEAQ. The length of the CDR3 is 16 residues. V gave up 0 bases and J gave up 0 bases, with 8 bases separating them. The CDR3 DNA is TGTGCCAGCAGCTTAGCGGGCAGTGCAACTAATGAAAAACTGTTTTTT. This translates into CASSLAGSATNEKLFF.

V usage is TRBV2 and J usage is TRBJ2-7; the match to TRBD2 covers 11 bases. Germline loops: CDR1 SNHLY, CDR2 FYNNEI. Trimming removed 1 base from V and 3 bases from J; junction bases left unmatched: 5. This CDR3 is built from 16 residues. The CDR3 DNA follows: TGTGCCAGCAGTGAAGGATTGGGACTAGCGGTCTACGAGCAGTACTTC. As protein: CASSEGLGLAVYEQYF.

The chain is built from TRBV7-2 and TRBJ1-2, with D possibly matching TRBD1 (6 bases). Germline CDR1 reads SGHTA; CDR2 reads FQGNSA. Trimming stripped 3 bases from V and 8 bases from J, with 10 bases between. This CDR3 comprises 12 residues. CDR3 region: CASSFRGSGYTF. The CDR3 DNA reads as TGTGCCAGCAGCTTTAGGGGGTCGGGCTACACCTTC. Complete variable domain (other parts from reference TRBV7-2 and TRBJ1-2): GAGVSQSPSNKVTEKGKDVELRCDPISGHTALYWYRQSLGQGLEFLIYFQGNSAPDKSGLPSDRFSAERTGGSVSTLTIQRTQQEDSAVYLCASSFRGSGYTFGSGTRLTVV.

The J gene is TRBJ2-2, the V gene TRBV5-1; 8 positions agree with TRBD2. The junction had 6 bases not matched to a gene; V was cut back by 1 base and J by 4 bases. This CDR3 contains 16 residues. Per the germline V gene, CDR1 is SGHRS and CDR2 is YFSETQ. The CDR3 protein is CASSLKLAGRTGELFF. In DNA, the CDR3 is TGCGCCAGCAGCTTGAAGCTAGCGGGCCGCACCGGGGAGCTGTTTTTT.

The chain uses TRBV28 and TRBJ1-1; unclear D gene. The germline gives CDR1 MDHEN, CDR2 SYDVKM. The CDR3 runs to 13 residues. V was cut by 3 bases and J by 6 bases, with 11 bases left in between. The CDR3 DNA reads as TGTGCCAGCAGTTTCGGGGATAAGGCTGAAGCTTTCTTT. The encoded protein is CASSFGDKAEAFF.

V is TRBV5-1 and J is TRBJ2-7; the D gene is possibly TRBD1 (6 bases). This CDR3 has 14 amino acids. Germline V CDR1 and CDR2: SGHRS, YFSETQ. The germline V and J ends were trimmed by 0 bases and 3 bases, with 10 bases remaining between them. For the CDR3, the DNA is TGCGCCAGCAGCTTGGTGCAGGGGAACTACGAGCAGTACTTC. It is translated as CASSLVQGNYEQYF.

This rearrangement joins TRBV28 to TRBJ2-7, with a possible D match to TRBD2 (6 bases). CDR1 is MDHEN and CDR2 is SYDVKM in the germline V gene. V shed 5 bases and J shed 2 bases, with 13 bases lying between them. The CDR3 runs 14 residues. CDR3 nucleotide sequence: TGTGCCAGCAGTCCCTCGGGACTCACCTACGAGCAGTACTTC. It specifies CASSPSGLTYEQYF. Supplemented by reference TRBV28 and TRBJ2-7, the full variable domain reads DVKVTQSSRYLVKRTGEKVFLECVQDMDHENMFWYRQDPGLGLRLIYFSYDVKMKEKGDIPEGYSVSREKKERFSLILESASTNQTSMYLCASSPSGLTYEQYFGPGTRLTVT.

This chain links TRBV5-1 with TRBJ2-7, with 12 bases identical to TRBD2. There are 14 residues in the CDR3. V was clipped by 4 bases and J by 3 bases; unmatched bases: 2. CDR1 and CDR2 from the germline V gene are SGHRS and YFSETQ. In DNA form, the CDR3 reads TGCGCCAGCAGCCCGACTAGCGGGAGCTACGAGCAGTACTTC. The encoded protein is CASSPTSGSYEQYF.